These T cell receptor beta chains were read from a single sample in a study of shared clonotypes between healthy human individuals. Only in-frame clones appear in the TCRdb table, and some are missing; sequencing was by immunoSEQ multiplex PCR. Seen here are some 500,000 clones, roughly 95% observed once, and the top ten hold about 0.057%. Sequencing was performed on naive CD4+ T cells sorted from blood. The receptors here all came from a woman aged 25 to 45 in good health. CDR3s include the opening cysteine and the closing phenylalanine or tryptophan. A D gene is named only where the DNA matches it firmly. Some rows mark clone size as missing; the rest say once, few, many or name a class of expanded clone.

clone_size,j_call,v_call,d_call,cdr3_aa,cdr3_nt
NA,TRBJ2-7,TRBV5-1,NA,CASSLGLGVDEQYF,TGCGCCAGCAGCTTGGGACTAGGAGTCGACGAGCAGTACTTC
NA,TRBJ2-1,TRBV19,TRBD2,CASSILAGPYEQFF,TGTGCCAGTAGTATTCTAGCGGGACCGTATGAGCAGTTCTTC
NA,TRBJ2-3,TRBV19,TRBD2,CASSLGLAGTTDTQYF,TGTGCCAGTAGTCTTGGACTAGCGGGTACTACAGATACGCAGTATTTT
NA,TRBJ2-3,TRBV30,TRBD1,CAWDRAPTDTQYF,TGTGCCTGGGACAGGGCCCCCACAGATACGCAGTATTTT
NA,TRBJ2-5,TRBV2,NA,CASSDGQRAQYF,TGTGCCAGCAGTGACGGTCAGAGGGCCCAGTACTTC
NA,TRBJ1-1,TRBV5-1,NA,CASSFPVAGTGASGYTEAFF,TGCGCCAGCAGCTTTCCAGTCGCCGGGACTGGGGCCAGTGGGTACACTGAAGCTTTCTTT
NA,TRBJ2-5,TRBV27,NA,CASSLSGAGRQETQYF,TGTGCCAGCAGTTTATCGGGAGCCGGTAGACAAGAGACCCAGTACTTC
NA,TRBJ2-2,TRBV6-1,NA,CATQGEGTGELFF,TGTGCCACACAGGGGGAGGGCACCGGGGAGCTGTTTTTT
NA,TRBJ1-2,TRBV5-1,NA,CASSLGQFYGYTF,TGCGCCAGCAGCTTGGGACAGTTCTATGGCTACACCTTC
NA,TRBJ2-7,TRBV27,NA,CASSRDSNSYEQYF,TGTGCCAGCAGCCGAGACAGCAACTCCTACGAGCAGTACTTC
NA,TRBJ1-4,TRBV5-6,NA,CASSLFAGVTNEKLFF,TGTGCCAGCAGCTTGTTCGCGGGGGTAACTAATGAAAAACTGTTTTTT
NA,TRBJ1-5,TRBV7-2,NA,CASSLAAGRNQPQHF,TGTGCCAGCAGCTTAGCGGCGGGACGCAATCAGCCCCAGCATTTT
NA,TRBJ2-5,TRBV21-1,NA,CASSKDERCQETQYF,TGTGCCAGCAGCAAAGACGAAAGGTGCCAAGAGACCCAGTACTTC
NA,TRBJ1-2,TRBV19,TRBD1,CASSIKGTGGAHTF,TGTGCCAGTAGTATAAAAGGGACAGGGGGTGCCCACACCTTC
NA,TRBJ2-6,TRBV7-2,NA,CASSLKRRWNSGANVLTF,TGTGCCAGCAGCTTAAAGCGACGGTGGAACTCTGGGGCCAACGTCCTGACTTTC
once,TRBJ1-5,TRBV30,TRBD1,CAATGDVGQPQHF,TGTGCAGCTACAGGGGACGTAGGTCAGCCCCAGCATTTT
NA,TRBJ2-7,TRBV5-1,TRBD1,CASSWEPGQGAPDF,TGCGCCAGCAGCTGGGAACCGGGACAGGGGGCGCCGGACTTC
NA,TRBJ1-2,TRBV29-1,NA,CSVEGLYGYTF,TGCAGCGTTGAGGGGCTTTATGGCTACACCTTC
few,TRBJ1-5,TRBV28,NA,CASSLTGNQPQHF,TGTGCCAGCAGTTTAACTGGGAATCAGCCCCAGCATTTT
NA,TRBJ1-4,TRBV5-1,NA,CASSAGGGARPNEKLFF,TGCGCCAGCAGCGCCGGAGGAGGGGCGCGCCCTAATGAAAAACTGTTTTTT
NA,TRBJ2-7,TRBV11-2,NA,CASSPHTALLAGF,TGTGCCAGCAGCCCTCACACTGCCCTACTCGCTGGTTTC
NA,TRBJ2-3,TRBV5-1,NA,CASSLIWSRNTDTQYF,TGCGCCAGCAGCTTGATCTGGAGCAGAAACACAGATACGCAGTATTTT
NA,TRBJ2-7,TRBV18,TRBD1,CASSPQSGTGGYEQYF,TGTGCCAGCTCACCACAAAGTGGGACAGGGGGCTACGAGCAGTACTTC
NA,TRBJ1-5,TRBV7-9,NA,CASSLATEEISNQPQHF,TGTGCCAGCAGCTTGGCGACAGAGGAAATAAGCAATCAGCCCCAGCATTTT
NA,TRBJ1-2,TRBV18,TRBD1,CASSHPDREGYGYTF,TGTGCCAGCTCACACCCCGACAGGGAAGGCTATGGCTACACCTTC
NA,TRBJ2-7,TRBV5-1,NA,CASSLGQRSYEQYF,TGCGCCAGCAGCTTGGGACAGAGATCCTACGAGCAGTACTTC
NA,TRBJ2-7,TRBV11-2,TRBD2,CASSLDSRGLAGRNEQYF,TGTGCCAGCAGCTTAGATTCCCGAGGACTAGCGGGAAGAAACGAGCAGTACTTC
NA,TRBJ2-3,TRBV4-2,NA,CASSQIKGSWTDTQYF,TGTGCCAGCAGCCAAATAAAGGGCTCTTGGACAGATACGCAGTATTTT
NA,TRBJ2-1,TRBV9,NA,CASSVGGPTSYNEQFF,TGTGCCAGCAGCGTAGGGGGACCCACTTCCTACAATGAGCAGTTCTTC
NA,TRBJ1-1,TRBV13,NA,CASSLVAGMSTEAFF,TGTGCCAGCAGCTTAGTAGCCGGGATGAGCACTGAAGCTTTCTTT
few,TRBJ1-3,TRBV11-2,NA,CASSPGRAGNTIYF,TGTGCCAGCAGCCCGGGACGGGCTGGAAACACCATATATTTT
NA,TRBJ2-1,TRBV9,TRBD2,CASSITGLAGVDEQFF,TGTGCCAGCAGCATTACGGGACTAGCGGGAGTGGATGAGCAGTTCTTC
NA,TRBJ1-2,TRBV6-4,NA,CASSDPRPYQDSNYGYTF,TGTGCCAGCAGTGACCCGAGACCCTACCAGGACAGCAACTATGGCTACACCTTC
NA,TRBJ2-2,TRBV6-1,NA,CASSLGSNTGELFF,TGTGCCAGCAGCCTAGGATCGAACACCGGGGAGCTGTTTTTT
NA,TRBJ1-5,TRBV6-1,TRBD1,CASSDLDRGNQPQHF,TGTGCCAGCAGTGACCTGGACAGGGGCAATCAGCCCCAGCATTTT
NA,TRBJ2-1,TRBV30,NA,CAWSPPDRLWKFEQFF,TGTGCCTGGAGTCCTCCTGATAGACTTTGGAAATTTGAGCAGTTCTTC
NA,TRBJ1-3,TRBV27,TRBD1,CASSQIWEGGYGNTIYF,TGTGCCAGCAGTCAAATATGGGAAGGGGGCTATGGAAACACCATATATTTT
NA,TRBJ2-5,TRBV19,NA,CASSRGREETQYF,TGTGCCAGTAGTCGGGGGCGCGAGGAGACCCAGTACTTC
NA,TRBJ1-5,TRBV7-9,NA,CASSLGMGDGNSNQPQHF,TGTGCCAGCAGCTTAGGTATGGGGGACGGCAATAGCAATCAGCCCCAGCATTTT
NA,TRBJ1-2,TRBV18,NA,CASSPAGRSNYGYTF,TGTGCCAGCTCACCAGCCGGGCGCTCGAACTATGGCTACACCTTC
NA,TRBJ1-6,TRBV30,NA,CAWSPPGRAGLSPLHF,TGTGCCTGGAGTCCTCCCGGCAGAGCCGGGCTGTCACCCCTCCACTTT
NA,TRBJ2-5,TRBV7-9,NA,CASSFGIGETQYF,TGTGCCAGCAGCTTCGGCATTGGGGAGACCCAGTACTTC
NA,TRBJ1-5,TRBV28,TRBD1,CASSRDRVHQPQHF,TGTGCCAGCAGCCGGGACAGGGTACATCAGCCCCAGCATTTT
once,TRBJ2-7,TRBV4-1,NA,CASSTPGRSSYEQYF,TGCGCCAGCAGCACCCCGGGTCGGAGCTCCTACGAGCAGTACTTC
NA,TRBJ2-6,TRBV5-1,NA,CASSLAGGSGANVLTF,TGCGCCAGCAGCTTGGCCGGGGGCTCTGGGGCCAACGTCCTGACTTTC
NA,TRBJ1-1,TRBV18,NA,CASSPHEGGHWNTEAFF,TGTGCCAGCTCACCACATGAGGGGGGGCATTGGAACACTGAAGCTTTCTTT
NA,TRBJ1-5,TRBV4-1,TRBD1,CASSLRGGGDQPQHF,TGCGCCAGCAGCCTCAGGGGGGGAGGGGATCAGCCCCAGCATTTT
NA,TRBJ2-7,TRBV7-2,TRBD2,CASSLGLAGAREQYF,TGTGCCAGCAGCTTAGGACTAGCGGGAGCAAGAGAGCAGTACTTC